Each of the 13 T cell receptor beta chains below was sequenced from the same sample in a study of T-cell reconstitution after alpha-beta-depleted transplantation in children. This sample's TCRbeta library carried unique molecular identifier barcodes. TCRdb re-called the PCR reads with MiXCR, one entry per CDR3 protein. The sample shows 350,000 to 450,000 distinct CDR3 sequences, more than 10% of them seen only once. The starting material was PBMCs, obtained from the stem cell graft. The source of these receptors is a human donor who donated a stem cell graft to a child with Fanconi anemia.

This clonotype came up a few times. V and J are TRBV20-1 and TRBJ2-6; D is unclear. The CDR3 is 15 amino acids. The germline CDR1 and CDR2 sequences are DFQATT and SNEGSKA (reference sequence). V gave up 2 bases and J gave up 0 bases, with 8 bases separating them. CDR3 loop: CSARHGHSGANVLTF. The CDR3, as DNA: TGCAGTGCTAGACACGGTCACTCTGGGGCCAACGTCCTGACTTTC.

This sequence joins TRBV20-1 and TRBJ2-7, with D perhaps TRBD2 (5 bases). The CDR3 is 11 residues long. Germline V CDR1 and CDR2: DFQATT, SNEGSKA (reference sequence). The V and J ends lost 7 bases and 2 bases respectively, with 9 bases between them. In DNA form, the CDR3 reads TGCAGTGTTCACGGGGCCTACGAGCAGTACTTC. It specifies CSVHGAYEQYF.

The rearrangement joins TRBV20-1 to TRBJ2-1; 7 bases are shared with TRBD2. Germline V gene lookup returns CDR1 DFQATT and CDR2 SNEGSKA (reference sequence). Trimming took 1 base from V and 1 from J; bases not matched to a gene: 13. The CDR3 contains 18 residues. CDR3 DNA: TGCAGTGCTAGAGCTTGGGGCGGACTAGTTGAGTCCTACAATGAGCAGTTCTTC. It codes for CSARAWGGLVESYNEQFF.

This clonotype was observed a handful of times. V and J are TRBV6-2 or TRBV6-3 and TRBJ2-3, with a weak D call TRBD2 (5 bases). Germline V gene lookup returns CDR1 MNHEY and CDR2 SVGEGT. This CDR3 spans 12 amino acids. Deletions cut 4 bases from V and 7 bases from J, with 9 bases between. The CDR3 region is CASSSRDYTQYF. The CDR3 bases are TGTGCCAGCAGTTCTCGGGATTATACGCAGTATTTT.

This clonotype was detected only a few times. In nucleotides, the CDR3 is TGCAGCGTTGGACAACAGATGAACACTGAAGCTTTCTTT. Its translation is CSVGQQMNTEAFF. The V call is TRBV29-1, the J call TRBJ1-1; the D is unclear. Germline V lookup: CDR1 SQVTM, CDR2 ANQGSEA. The CDR3 runs to 13 residues. Trimming cost V 4 bases and J 0 bases, with 9 bases left between them. The entire variable domain, with the rest obtained from reference TRBV29-1 and TRBJ1-1, is as follows: SAVISQKPSRDICQRGTSLTIQCQVDSQVTMMFWYRQQPGQSLTLIATANQGSEATYESGFVIDKFPISRPNLTFSTLTVSNMSPEDSSIYLCSVGQQMNTEAFFGQGTRLTVV.

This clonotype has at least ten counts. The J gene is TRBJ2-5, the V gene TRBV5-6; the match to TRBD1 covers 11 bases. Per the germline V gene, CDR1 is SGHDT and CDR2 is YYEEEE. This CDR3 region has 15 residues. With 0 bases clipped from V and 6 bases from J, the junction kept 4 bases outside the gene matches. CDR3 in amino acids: CASSLGTGGAKTQYF. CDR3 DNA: TGTGCCAGCAGCTTGGGGACAGGGGGCGCAAAGACCCAGTACTTC.

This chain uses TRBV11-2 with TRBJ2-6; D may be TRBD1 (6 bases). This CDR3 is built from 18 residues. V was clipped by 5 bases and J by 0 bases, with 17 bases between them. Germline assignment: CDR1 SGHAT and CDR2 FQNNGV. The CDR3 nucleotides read TGTGCCAGCAGCCCCCACGGACAGCAGCACTCTGGGGCCAACGTCCTGACTTTC. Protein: CASSPHGQQHSGANVLTF.

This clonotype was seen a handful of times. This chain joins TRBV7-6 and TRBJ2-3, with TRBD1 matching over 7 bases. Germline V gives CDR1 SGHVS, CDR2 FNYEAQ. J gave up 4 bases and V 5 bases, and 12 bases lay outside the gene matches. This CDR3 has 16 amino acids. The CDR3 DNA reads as TGTGCCAGCAGCACATTTACAGGGGAGATGGCAGATACGCAGTATTTT. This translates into CASSTFTGEMADTQYF.

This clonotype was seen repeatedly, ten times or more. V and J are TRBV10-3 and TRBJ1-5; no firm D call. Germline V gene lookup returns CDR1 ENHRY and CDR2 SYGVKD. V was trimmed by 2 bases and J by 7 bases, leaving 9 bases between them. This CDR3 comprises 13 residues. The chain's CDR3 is CAISERARQPQHF. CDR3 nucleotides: TGTGCCATCAGTGAGAGGGCAAGACAGCCCCAGCATTTT.

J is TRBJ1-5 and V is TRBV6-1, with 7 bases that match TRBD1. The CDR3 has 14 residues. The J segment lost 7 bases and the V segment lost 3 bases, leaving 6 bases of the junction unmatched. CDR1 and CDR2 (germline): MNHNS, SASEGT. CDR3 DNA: TGTGCCAGCAGTGATTCAGGGGGGGGACAGCCCCAGCATTTT. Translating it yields CASSDSGGGQPQHF.

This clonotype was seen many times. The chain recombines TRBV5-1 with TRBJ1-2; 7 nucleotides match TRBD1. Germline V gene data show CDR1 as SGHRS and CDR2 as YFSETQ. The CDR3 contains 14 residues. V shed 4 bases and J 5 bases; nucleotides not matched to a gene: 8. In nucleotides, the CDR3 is TGCGCCAGCAGCGACGGAATGGGACAGTATGGCTACACCTTC. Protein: CASSDGMGQYGYTF.

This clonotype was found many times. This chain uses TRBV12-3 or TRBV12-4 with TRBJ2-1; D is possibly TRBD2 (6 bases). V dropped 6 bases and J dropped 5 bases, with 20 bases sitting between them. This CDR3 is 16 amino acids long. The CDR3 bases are TGTGCCAGCAGACCCTCGGCTGGCGGGGCCAACAATGAGCAGTTCTTC. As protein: CASRPSAGGANNEQFF.

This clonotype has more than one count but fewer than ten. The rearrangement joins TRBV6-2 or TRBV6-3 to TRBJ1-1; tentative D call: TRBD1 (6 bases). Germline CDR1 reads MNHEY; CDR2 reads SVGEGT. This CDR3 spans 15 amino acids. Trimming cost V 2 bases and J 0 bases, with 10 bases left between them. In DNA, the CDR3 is TGTGCCAGCAGTTACCCCACAGGGATGAACACTGAAGCTTTCTTT. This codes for CASSYPTGMNTEAFF.